The 15 T cell receptor beta chains given below trace back to one sample, sequenced in a study of blood T cell repertoires in COVID-19. The data were produced by immunoSEQ multiplex PCR, yet TCRdb's version contains in-frame clones alone and is incomplete. Among about 200,000 clones listed, over 75% were seen once. Sequencing was performed on PBMCs or T cells enriched from blood (not recorded which). The receptors were gathered from a woman aged 40 to 55 with acute COVID-19.

The rearrangement links TRBV28 to TRBJ1-1; possible D gene TRBD1, 6 bases. V lost 3 bases and J 11 bases, leaving 13 bases between the germline ends. The CDR3 contains 12 residues. Per the germline V gene, CDR1 is MDHEN and CDR2 is SYDVKM. The CDR3 loop is CASSLTGQRAFF. Here the CDR3 DNA reads TGTGCCAGCAGTTTGACAGGCCAAAGGGCTTTCTTT.

The chain combines TRBV30 with TRBJ2-7, with unresolved D. Trimming took 1 base from V and 2 from J, leaving 12 bases between them. Germline CDR1 is GTSNPN and CDR2 is SVGIG (reference sequence). This CDR3 region has 14 residues. The CDR3 is CAWSEGNGAYEQYF. DNA for the CDR3: TGTGCCTGGAGTGAAGGAAACGGAGCCTACGAGCAGTACTTC.

The chain couples TRBV6-6 to TRBJ1-1, with TRBD1 matching 8 bases. Looked up from germline, CDR1 is MNHNY and CDR2 is SVGAGI (reference sequence). After removal of 4 bases from V and 4 bases from J, the junction contained 2 bases not matched to a gene. The CDR3 covers 13 residues. Here the CDR3 reads CASSFTGGTEAFF. The CDR3 coding sequence is TGTGCCAGCAGTTTTACAGGGGGCACTGAAGCTTTCTTT.

This clone was picked up one time. V gene TRBV28 combines with J gene TRBJ1-1; 12 bases align to TRBD1. Germline assignment: CDR1 MDHEN and CDR2 SYDVKM. The CDR3 covers 14 residues. J lost 11 bases, V lost 3 bases, and 7 bases had no gene match. CDR3 region: CASSFLGDRGHAFF. Here the CDR3 DNA reads TGTGCCAGCAGTTTCTTGGGGGACAGGGGGCACGCTTTCTTT.

V is TRBV6-6 and J is TRBJ2-1; TRBD1 aligns across 7 bases. Germline loops: CDR1 MNHNY, CDR2 SVGAGI (reference sequence). The CDR3 totals 17 residues. The trim removed 5 bases at V and 1 base at J, leaving 11 bases unmatched. In DNA form, the CDR3 reads TGTGCCAGCAGTCGAGGGCCGGACAGGAGTTCCTACAATGAGCAGTTCTTC. Protein sequence: CASSRGPDRSSYNEQFF.

The chain combines TRBV28 with TRBJ1-2; 9 nucleotides align to TRBD1. V dropped 1 base and J dropped 2; count of bases not matched to a gene: 2. The CDR3 is 15 residues long. Germline CDR1 MDHEN, CDR2 SYDVKM. The CDR3 spells CASSLFTGGNYGYTF. The DNA of the CDR3 is TGTGCCAGCAGTTTATTCACAGGGGGCAACTATGGCTACACCTTC.

The chain couples TRBV28 to TRBJ2-1; D gene unclear. The V end lost 2 bases, the J end lost 6 bases, and 8 bases lay between the germline ends. This CDR3 has 13 amino acids. CDR1 and CDR2 from the germline V gene are MDHEN and SYDVKM. CDR3 DNA sequence: TGTGCCAGCAGTTTAGGCCCTTTCAATGAGCAGTTCTTC. The encoded protein is CASSLGPFNEQFF.

A single count supports this clone. This sequence joins TRBV28 and TRBJ2-3; D not resolved. Between the trimmed V and J ends, which lost 5 bases and 6 bases, there was a span of 9 bases. CDR1 is MDHEN and CDR2 is SYDVKM in the germline V gene. The CDR3 is made up of 12 amino acids. CDR3 residues: CASSPNSDTQYF. In DNA form, the CDR3 reads TGTGCCAGCAGTCCCAACTCTGATACGCAGTATTTT.

The genes are TRBV24-1 and TRBJ2-2, with a weak D call TRBD1 (6 bases). The CDR3 is made up of 13 amino acids. The V end lost 5 bases, the J end lost 10 bases, and 13 bases lay between the germline ends. The V gene's germline CDR1 is KGHDR and CDR2 SFDVKD. CDR3 in amino acids: CATSARQAQELFF. CDR3 coding DNA: TGTGCCACCAGTGCCCGACAGGCCCAGGAGCTGTTTTTT.

This chain links TRBV7-9 with TRBJ2-7, with TRBD2 matching over 7 bases. The CDR3 is 18 amino acids. Trimming took 1 base from V and 0 from J; bases not matched to a gene: 12. Looked up from germline, CDR1 is SEHNR and CDR2 is FQNEAQ (reference sequence). The CDR3 loop reads CASSLGRTGTKSSYEQYF. The CDR3 DNA is TGTGCCAGCAGCTTAGGAAGAACCGGGACTAAAAGCTCCTACGAGCAGTACTTC.

The chain employs TRBV5-6 and TRBJ2-7, with TRBD2 matching 7 bases. Trimming took 1 base from V and 3 from J; bases not matched to a gene: 10. The CDR3 extends over 16 amino acids. Germline V gives CDR1 SGHDT, CDR2 YYEEEE. CDR3 coding DNA: TGTGCCAGCAGCTTGAATCCCCTAGCGGCGGGCTACGAGCAGTACTTC. The encoded protein is CASSLNPLAAGYEQYF.

V gene TRBV7-6 combines with J gene TRBJ2-7; D call uncertain. The CDR3 is 14 amino acids. V shed 2 bases and J shed 5 bases, with 13 bases lying between them. Germline V gene data show CDR1 as SGHVS and CDR2 as FNYEAQ. The CDR3 here is CASSLTPTSHEQYF. CDR3 bases: TGTGCCAGCAGCTTAACTCCAACCTCTCACGAGCAGTACTTC.

The V call is TRBV7-3, the J call TRBJ2-7; 14 bases match TRBD2. The germline gives CDR1 SGHTA, CDR2 FQGTGA. The CDR3 consists of 15 residues. With 5 bases clipped from V and 7 bases from J, the junction kept 7 bases outside the gene matches. The CDR3 sequence is CASSGRLAGGREQYF. The CDR3 DNA reads as TGTGCCAGCAGCGGAAGACTAGCGGGGGGGCGAGAGCAGTACTTC.

The chain combines TRBV2 with TRBJ1-1, with D hard to call. CDR1 is SNHLY and CDR2 is FYNNEI in the germline V gene. Trimming took off 6 bases at V and 5 bases at J, with 16 bases between the two ends. The CDR3 covers 14 residues. The DNA of the CDR3 is TGTGCCAGCAGACCCGGTTTGTTTCGGACTGAAGCTTTCTTT. As protein: CASRPGLFRTEAFF.

V and J are TRBV18 and TRBJ2-1, with D tentatively TRBD2 (6 bases). Trimming took off 6 bases at V and 9 bases at J, with 15 bases between the two ends. Germline-derived CDR1 and CDR2 are KGHSH and LQKENI. The CDR3 totals 13 residues. The CDR3 here is CASSATSTGEQFF. Written as DNA, the CDR3 is TGTGCCAGCTCGGCCACTAGCACGGGTGAGCAGTTCTTC.